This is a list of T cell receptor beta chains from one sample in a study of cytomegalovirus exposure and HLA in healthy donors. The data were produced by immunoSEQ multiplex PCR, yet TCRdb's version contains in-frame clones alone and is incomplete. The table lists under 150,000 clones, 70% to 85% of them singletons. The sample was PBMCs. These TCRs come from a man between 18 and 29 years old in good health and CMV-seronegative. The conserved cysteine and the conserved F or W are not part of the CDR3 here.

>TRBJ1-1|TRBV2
ASSEALIRQRNTEAF
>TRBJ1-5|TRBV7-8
ASSLFEGWQPQH
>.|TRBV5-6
ASSLAPTGSSYEQY
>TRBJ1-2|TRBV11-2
ASSLAIFYGYT
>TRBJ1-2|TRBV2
ASSDRSLYGYT
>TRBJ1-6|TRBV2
ASRTRGQGYNSPLH
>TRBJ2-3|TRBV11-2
ASSLGVLGRDTQY
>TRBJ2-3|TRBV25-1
ASSVSRGEGTDTQY
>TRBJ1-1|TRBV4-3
ASSQVGGMNTEAF
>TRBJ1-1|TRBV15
ATSRDLGATEAF
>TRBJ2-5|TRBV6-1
ASSGPTGQAIGETQY
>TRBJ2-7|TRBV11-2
ASSLSGGVTYEQY
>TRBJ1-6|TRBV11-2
ASSLGDSPAVALH
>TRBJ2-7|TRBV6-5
ASSSSTSYEQY
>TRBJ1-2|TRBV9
ASSLSMDRVYGYT
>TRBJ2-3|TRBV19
ASSIGRADTQY
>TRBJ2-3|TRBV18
ASSPWQTDTQY
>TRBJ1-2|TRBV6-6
ASSLRTGGKDGYT
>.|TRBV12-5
ASGQGLAFHEQY
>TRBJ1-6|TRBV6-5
ASMLQDRINSPLH
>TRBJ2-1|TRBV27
ASIGQGPLEYNEQF
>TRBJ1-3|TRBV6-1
ASSGSQGWNTIY
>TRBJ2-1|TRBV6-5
ASSNTGGEQF
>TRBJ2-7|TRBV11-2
ASSPQRTAEQY
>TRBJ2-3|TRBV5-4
ASREIWTVGTDTQY
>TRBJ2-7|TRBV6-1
ASSEAGQGPYEQY
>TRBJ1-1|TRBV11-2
ASSLGYEAF
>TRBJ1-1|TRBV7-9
ASSLGQGRWTEAF
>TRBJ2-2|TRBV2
ASSEARGYQGELF
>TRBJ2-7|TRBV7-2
ASSLSTGTDYEQY
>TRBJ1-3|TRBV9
ASSVGPLGGAGNTIY
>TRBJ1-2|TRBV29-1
SVEDRSGAGYGYT
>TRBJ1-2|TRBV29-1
SVEDLGSSYGYT
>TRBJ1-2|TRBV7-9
ASSFLRDREVR
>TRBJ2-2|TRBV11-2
ASSLIQGATGELF
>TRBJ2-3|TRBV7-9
ASSLQAGPTDTQY